Below, 14 T cell receptor beta chains from the same sample are listed, as sequenced in a study of cytomegalovirus exposure and HLA in healthy donors. Researchers ran the PCR with 60 Vbeta and 13 Jbeta primers. TCRdb keeps only in-frame clones here, not all; method: immunoSEQ multiplex PCR. This repertoire shows approximately 190,000 clones, about 90% found once; its top ten account for 1.3%. Sequenced sample: PBMCs. These receptors were obtained from a man aged 25 to 40 in good health and CMV-seronegative.

CDR3 amino acids: CASSLTSGRADTQYF. CDR3 bases: TGTGCCAGCAGCTTGACTAGCGGGAGGGCAGATACGCAGTATTTT. The chain has TRBV11-2 and TRBJ2-3; TRBD2 aligns across 14 bases. Trimming took 3 bases from V and 4 from J; bases not matched to a gene: 0. The CDR3 consists of 15 residues. Germline V gene sequence: CDR1 SGHAT, CDR2 FQNNGV.

The gene calls are TRBV7-9 and TRBJ2-2; the D gene is possibly TRBD2 (6 bases). Trimming shortened V by 5 bases and J by 0 bases, and 19 bases separated the two germline ends. The CDR3 has 18 residues. Looked up from germline, CDR1 is SEHNR and CDR2 is FQNEAQ (reference sequence). The CDR3 DNA reads TGTGCCAGCAGCCGCCGGGGGAGCCGAACTTCGAACACCGGGGAGCTGTTTTTT. Translating gives CASSRRGSRTSNTGELFF.

J is TRBJ1-5 and V is TRBV2; a possible D gene is TRBD1 (5 bases). CDR3 length: 19 residues. Germline lookup yields CDR1 SNHLY and CDR2 FYNNEI. Deletions cut 6 bases from V and 1 base from J, with 25 bases between. The CDR3 reads CASSAGRVIEGMSNQPQHF. The CDR3 bases are TGTGCCAGCAGCGCGGGGCGGGTGATTGAGGGTATGAGCAATCAGCCCCAGCATTTT.

The rearrangement joins TRBV5-1 to TRBJ1-2, with TRBD1 matching over 7 bases. V gave up 4 bases and J gave up 3 bases; unmatched junction bases: 3. Germline V gives CDR1 SGHRS, CDR2 YFSETQ. The CDR3 is 13 amino acids. In DNA form, the CDR3 reads TGCGCCAGCAGCGTTGGGACAGACTATGGCTACACCTTC. It yields the protein CASSVGTDYGYTF.

The CDR3 DNA sequence: TGTGCCAGCAGCCATAGGACAGGGGCTGAGACCCAGTACTTC. This encodes CASSHRTGAETQYF. This chain uses TRBV5-4 with TRBJ2-5, with 9 positions matching TRBD1. V trimming: 4 bases; J trimming: 5 bases; junction bases outside the gene matches: 6. The germline gives CDR1 SGHNT, CDR2 YYREEE (reference sequence). This CDR3 is 14 amino acids long.

The sample holds one count of this clone. The chain combines TRBV7-2 with TRBJ2-5, with D perhaps matching TRBD1 (5 bases). The V end lost 5 bases, the J end lost 14 bases, and 21 bases lay between the germline ends. Germline values: CDR1 SGHTA, CDR2 FQGNSA. This CDR3 spans 13 amino acids. CDR3 in DNA: TGTGCCAGCAGCATCGGTCTTAGGGGCAGGGAATACTTC. Translation: CASSIGLRGREYF.

This chain connects TRBV7-2 to TRBJ1-3; 7 nucleotides align to TRBD1. The CDR3 runs to 17 residues. CDR1 and CDR2 (germline): SGHTA, FQGNSA. V lost 4 bases, J lost 0 bases, and 9 bases stayed unmatched. The CDR3 DNA is TGTGCCAGCAGCTCGGACAGGCCACGGGGCTCTGGAAACACCATATATTTT. Its protein product is CASSSDRPRGSGNTIYF.

The rearrangement uses TRBV19 and TRBJ1-1; 10 bases fit TRBD1. The length of the CDR3 is 18 residues. With V trimmed by 8 bases and J by 1 base, 16 bases remained unmatched. Germline loops: CDR1 LNHDA, CDR2 SQIVND (reference sequence). The CDR3 spells CASHNRGTGESANTEAFF. The CDR3 bases are TGTGCCAGTCACAATCGAGGGACAGGGGAATCTGCGAACACTGAAGCTTTCTTT. Drawing the rest from reference TRBV19 and TRBJ1-1, the complete variable domain is DGGITQSPKYLFRKEGQNVTLSCEQNLNHDAMYWYRQDPGQGLRLIYYSQIVNDFQKGDIAEGYSVSREKKESFPLTVTSAQKNPTAFYLCASHNRGTGESANTEAFFGQGTRLTVV.

The V and J genes are TRBV7-9 and TRBJ2-2; a possible D gene is TRBD2 (6 bases). This CDR3 has 14 residues. CDR1 and CDR2 (germline): SEHNR, FQNEAQ (reference sequence). Trimming shortened V by 5 bases and J by 0 bases, and 7 bases separated the two germline ends. The CDR3 spells CASSRLANTGELFF. In DNA, the CDR3 is TGTGCCAGCAGCAGACTAGCGAACACCGGGGAGCTGTTTTTT.

This clone was detected only once. One end of the junction varies from germline; a read error may be responsible. The chain joins TRBV7-7 to TRBJ1-1, with D hard to call. This CDR3 is 13 amino acids long. Germline CDR1 reads SSHAT; CDR2 reads FNYEAQ (reference sequence). CDR3 in DNA: TGTGCTAGCAGTTACACAGTGAACACTGAAGCTTTCTTT. Protein product: CASSYTVNTEAFF. The full variable domain, with the rest looked up from reference TRBV7-7 and TRBJ1-1, is GAGVSQSPRYKVTKRGQDVTLRCDPISSHATLYWYQQALGQGPEFLTYFNYEAQPDKSGLPSDRFSAERPEGSISTLTIQRTEQRDSAMYRCASSYTVNTEAFFGQGTRLTVV.

J is TRBJ1-1 and V is TRBV4-2; D may be TRBD1 (5 bases). With 2 bases removed from V and 0 bases from J, the gap between germline ends came to 7 bases. Germline CDR1 and CDR2: LGHNA and YNFKEQ. CDR3 length: 14 residues. In DNA, the CDR3 is TGTGCCAGCAGCCAACAGGGTATGAACACTGAAGCTTTCTTT. This translates into CASSQQGMNTEAFF.

The chain joins TRBV28 to TRBJ1-5; 9 nucleotides line up with TRBD1. The junction had 6 bases not matched to a gene; V was cut back by 2 bases and J by 7 bases. Germline V gene data show CDR1 as MDHEN and CDR2 as SYDVKM. The CDR3 totals 15 residues. The CDR3 DNA reads TGTGCCAGCAGTTTAGGGACAGGGAGCCCACAGCCCCAGCATTTT. Protein product: CASSLGTGSPQPQHF. Full variable domain (rest looked up from reference TRBV28 and TRBJ1-5): DVKVTQSSRYLVKRTGEKVFLECVQDMDHENMFWYRQDPGLGLRLIYFSYDVKMKEKGDIPEGYSVSREKKERFSLILESASTNQTSMYLCASSLGTGSPQPQHFGDGTRLSIL.

This clone occurred once. In DNA form, the CDR3 reads TGTGCCAGCAGTGAAATCGGCTTTGGGGGGGCCAACGAGCAGTACTTC. Protein product: CASSEIGFGGANEQYF. The genes are TRBV6-1 and TRBJ2-7, with a tentative D call TRBD2 (7 bases). This CDR3 region has 16 residues. In germline, CDR1 is MNHNS, CDR2 SASEGT. V was trimmed by 2 bases and J by 5 bases, leaving 19 bases between them.

The V call is TRBV18, the J call TRBJ2-1, with 8 bases that match TRBD1. The junction had 4 bases not matched to a gene; V was cut back by 0 bases and J by 9 bases. CDR3 length: 14 amino acids. Germline V lookup: CDR1 KGHSH, CDR2 LQKENI. CDR3 DNA: TGTGCCAGCTCACCACCTCAGGGGGCTACTGAGCAGTTCTTC. The encoded protein is CASSPPQGATEQFF.